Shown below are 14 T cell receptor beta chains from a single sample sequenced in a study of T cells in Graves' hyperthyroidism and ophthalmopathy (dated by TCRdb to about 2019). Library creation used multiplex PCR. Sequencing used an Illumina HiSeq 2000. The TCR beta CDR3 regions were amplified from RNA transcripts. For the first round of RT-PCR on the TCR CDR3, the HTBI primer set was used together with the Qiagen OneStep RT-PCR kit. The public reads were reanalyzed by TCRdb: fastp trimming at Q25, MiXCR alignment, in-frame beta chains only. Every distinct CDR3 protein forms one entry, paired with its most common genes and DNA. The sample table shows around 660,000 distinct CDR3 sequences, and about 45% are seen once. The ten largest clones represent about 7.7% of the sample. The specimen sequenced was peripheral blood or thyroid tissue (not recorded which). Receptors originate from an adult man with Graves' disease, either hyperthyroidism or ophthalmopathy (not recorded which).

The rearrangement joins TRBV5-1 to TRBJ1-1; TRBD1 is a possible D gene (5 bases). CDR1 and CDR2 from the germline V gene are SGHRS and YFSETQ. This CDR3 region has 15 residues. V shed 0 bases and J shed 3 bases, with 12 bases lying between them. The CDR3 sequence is CASSLGGVSDTEAFF. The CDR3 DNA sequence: TGCGCCAGCAGCTTGGGGGGCGTATCGGACACTGAAGCTTTCTTT.

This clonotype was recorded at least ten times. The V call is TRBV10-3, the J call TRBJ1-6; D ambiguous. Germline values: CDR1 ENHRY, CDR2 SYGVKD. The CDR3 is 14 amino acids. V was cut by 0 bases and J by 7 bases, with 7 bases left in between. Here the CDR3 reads CAISESVGNSPLHF. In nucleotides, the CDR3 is TGTGCCATCAGTGAGTCGGTGGGGAATTCACCCCTCCACTTT.

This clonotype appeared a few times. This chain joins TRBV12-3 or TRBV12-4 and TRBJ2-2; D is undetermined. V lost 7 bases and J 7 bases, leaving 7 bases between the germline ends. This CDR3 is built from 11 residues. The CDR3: CASTRGGELFF. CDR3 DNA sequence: TGTGCCAGCACCCGAGGCGGGGAGCTGTTTTTT.

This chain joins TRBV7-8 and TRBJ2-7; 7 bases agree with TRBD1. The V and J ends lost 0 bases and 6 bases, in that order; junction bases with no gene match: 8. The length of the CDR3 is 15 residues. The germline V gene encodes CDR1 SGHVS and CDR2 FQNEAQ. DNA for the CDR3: TGTGCCAGCAGCTTAGCGCCGACAGGGCTTGGCGAGCAGTACTTC. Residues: CASSLAPTGLGEQYF.

The chain's CDR3 is CSARRPRDQGGQPQHF. Here the CDR3 DNA reads TGCAGTGCTAGACGTCCCAGGGACCAAGGTGGTCAGCCCCAGCATTTT. The rearrangement links TRBV20-1 to TRBJ1-5, with D maybe TRBD1 (5 bases). Trimming took off 2 bases at V and 6 bases at J, with 20 bases between the two ends. The CDR3 extends over 16 amino acids. Germline lookup yields CDR1 DFQATT and CDR2 SNEGSKA (reference sequence).

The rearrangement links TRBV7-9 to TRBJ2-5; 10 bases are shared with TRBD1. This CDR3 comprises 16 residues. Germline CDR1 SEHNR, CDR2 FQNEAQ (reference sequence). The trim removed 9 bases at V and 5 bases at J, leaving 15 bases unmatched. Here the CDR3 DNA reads TGTGCCAGTAGTCCTTCCGGGACAGGGGCGAGGGAGACCCAGTACTTC. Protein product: CASSPSGTGARETQYF.

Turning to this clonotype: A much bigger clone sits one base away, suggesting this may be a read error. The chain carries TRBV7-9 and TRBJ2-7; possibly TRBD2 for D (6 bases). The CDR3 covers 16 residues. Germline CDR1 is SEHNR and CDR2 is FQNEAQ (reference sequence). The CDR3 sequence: CASSGWAAGSSCEQYF. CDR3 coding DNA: TGTGCCAGCAGCGGTTGGGCGGCCGGGAGCTCCTGCGAGCAGTACTTC.

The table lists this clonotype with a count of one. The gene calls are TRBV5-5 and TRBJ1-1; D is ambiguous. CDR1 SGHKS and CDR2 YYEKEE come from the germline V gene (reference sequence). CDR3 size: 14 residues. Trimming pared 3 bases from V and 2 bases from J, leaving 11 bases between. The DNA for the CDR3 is TGTGCCAGCAGCTCCTTACGGTATAACACTGAAGCTTTCTTT. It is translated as CASSSLRYNTEAFF.

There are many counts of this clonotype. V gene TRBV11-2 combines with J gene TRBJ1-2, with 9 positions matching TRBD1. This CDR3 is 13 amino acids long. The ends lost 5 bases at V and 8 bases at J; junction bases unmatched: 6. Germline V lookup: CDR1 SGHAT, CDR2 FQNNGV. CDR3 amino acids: CASSPDRGAGYTF. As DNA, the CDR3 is TGTGCCAGCAGCCCGGACAGGGGTGCCGGCTACACCTTC.

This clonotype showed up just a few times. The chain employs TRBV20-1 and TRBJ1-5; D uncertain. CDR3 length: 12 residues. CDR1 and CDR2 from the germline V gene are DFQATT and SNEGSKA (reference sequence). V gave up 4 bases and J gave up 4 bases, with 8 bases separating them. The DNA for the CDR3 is TGCAGTGCTACCCCGGGAAATCAGCCCCAGCATTTT. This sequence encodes CSATPGNQPQHF.

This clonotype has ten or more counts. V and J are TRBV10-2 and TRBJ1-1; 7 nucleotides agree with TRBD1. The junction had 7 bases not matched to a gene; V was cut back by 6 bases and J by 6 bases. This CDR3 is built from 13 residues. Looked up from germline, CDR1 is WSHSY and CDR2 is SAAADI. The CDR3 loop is CASSDRASAEAFF. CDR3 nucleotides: TGCGCCAGCAGCGACAGGGCTAGCGCTGAAGCTTTCTTT.

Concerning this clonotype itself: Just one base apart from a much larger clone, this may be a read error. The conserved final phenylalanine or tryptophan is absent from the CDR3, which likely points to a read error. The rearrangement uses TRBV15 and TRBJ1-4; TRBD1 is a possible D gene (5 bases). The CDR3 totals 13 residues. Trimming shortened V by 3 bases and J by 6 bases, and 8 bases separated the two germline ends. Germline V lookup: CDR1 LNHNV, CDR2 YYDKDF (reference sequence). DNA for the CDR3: TGTGCCACCAGCAGCCGGGGGGATGAAAAACTGTTTTGT. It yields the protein CATSSRGDEKLFC.

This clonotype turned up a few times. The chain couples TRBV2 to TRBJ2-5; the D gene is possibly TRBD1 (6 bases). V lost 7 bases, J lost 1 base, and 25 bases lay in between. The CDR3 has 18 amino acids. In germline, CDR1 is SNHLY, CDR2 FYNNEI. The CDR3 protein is CASTYSAGAGATQETQYF. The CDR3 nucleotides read TGTGCCAGCACTTATTCGGCAGGGGCTGGAGCAACCCAAGAGACCCAGTACTTC.

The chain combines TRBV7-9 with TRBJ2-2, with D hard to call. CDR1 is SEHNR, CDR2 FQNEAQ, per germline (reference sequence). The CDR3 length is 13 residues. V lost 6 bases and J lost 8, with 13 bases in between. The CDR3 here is CASRPPTRGELFF. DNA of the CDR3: TGTGCCAGCAGACCCCCTACCCGGGGGGAGCTGTTTTTT.